This TCR beta chain was recovered during a study of human T cells and chemical hapten exposure. General observations from the study: TCRs exceeding 1 in 1000 frequency stayed unchanged with DPC sensitization. As patch test score rose, PT1 expanded TCR counts tended to rise as well.

CDR3 length: 15 residues. Germline V gene data show CDR1 as SEHNR and CDR2 as FQNEAQ (reference sequence). Trimming took 1 base from V and 3 from J; bases not matched to a gene: 3. Time point described: patch test 1, 2 weeks after DPC sensitization. Documented treatment: therapeutic diphenylcyclopropenone sensitization with weekly scalp DPC. Donors, patients with alopecia ranging from 18 to 70 years old and judged suitable for DPC, provided samples. With respect to this clonotype: Its antigen remains unknown.

TCRdb called the RACE reads again in MiXCR, with one record for every CDR3 protein. The table records 300,000 to 350,000 distinct CDR3 sequences, 6% to 8.5% of them present only once. The chain employs TRBV7-9 and TRBJ1-2, with 9 nucleotides matching TRBD1. The specimen was whole blood, collected in connection with sensitization to the hapten diphenylcyclopropenone (DPC). This TCR was sampled from a woman aged 18-29 years with alopecia areata. Some clones in this sample may be carry-over from other donors' samples. The CDR3 protein is CASSLGTGADYGYTF. In DNA, the CDR3 is TGTGCCAGCAGCTTAGGGACAGGGGCGGACTATGGCTACACCTTC.